This T cell receptor (beta chain) was identified during a study of CD8+CD57+ T cells in acquired aplastic anemia. Study results and caveats: Patients did not significantly differ from controls in CD8+ Simpson's diversity.

The template used for profiling TCR beta VDJ and CDR3 was genomic DNA. TCRdb called the reads again in MiXCR, with one record for every CDR3 protein. The sample includes over 150,000 distinct CDR3 sequences, 63% of them seen just once. In patients chosen for sequencing, flow cytometry had shown CD8+CD57+ cell expansion. Patients uniformly had severe acquired aplastic anemia. About this clonotype itself: Antigen: not known. This could be a read error, since a much larger clone is one nucleotide away.

This CDR3 is built from 15 residues. The germline gives CDR1 SEHNR, CDR2 FQNEAQ (reference sequence). The chain has TRBV7-9 and TRBJ1-2; TRBD1 is a possible D gene (5 bases). The specimen sequenced was sorted CD4+, CD8+, or CD8+CD57+ T cells (not recorded which) from PBMCs. The TCR comes from a human donor with aplastic anemia. CDR3: CAGSPLQGANYGYTF. For the CDR3, the DNA is TGTGCCGGCAGCCCCCTCCAGGGAGCTAACTATGGCTACACCTTC.